The T cell receptor beta chain under discussion was sequenced for a study of post-analysis software for immune sequencing data. Study information: Disease trajectories encompassed relapsing-remitting, secondary progressive and progressive-relapsing multiple sclerosis. Study outcomes and limitations: Same-batch preparations were strongly co-clustered by F measure. Relative to controls, patients had 4 or 5 TRBV segments at higher frequency, with TRBV5-6, TRBV5-1 and TRBV20-1 among these. When compared against controls, multiple sclerosis patients showed significantly lower normalized Chao1 diversity.

With V trimmed by 4 bases and J by 2 bases, 6 bases remained unmatched. CDR3 length: 14 residues. Germline CDR1 is SGHRS and CDR2 is YFSETQ. Incorporated into the TCR beta cDNA libraries were unique molecular identifiers, which served to reduce PCR and sequencing biases. cDNA molecules numbering about 490,000 came from roughly 1.1 to 9.2 million T cells. Using its own MiXCR run on the PCR reads, TCRdb lists one record per CDR3 protein. The data contain around 700,000 distinct CDR3 sequences, 59% of them singletons. This clonotype was seen just once. Antigen specificity is unknown. Given the absence of the conserved phenylalanine or tryptophan at the CDR3 end, a read error is likely.

Sequenced input: blood. The chain employs TRBV5-1 and TRBJ2-7, with 7 bases that match TRBD1. This sequence originates from a girl aged 2 to 9 with multiple sclerosis. The CDR3 coding sequence is TGCGCCAGCAGCGCAGACAGGGTCCCCTACGAGCAGTACTCC. Its protein is CASSADRVPYEQYS.